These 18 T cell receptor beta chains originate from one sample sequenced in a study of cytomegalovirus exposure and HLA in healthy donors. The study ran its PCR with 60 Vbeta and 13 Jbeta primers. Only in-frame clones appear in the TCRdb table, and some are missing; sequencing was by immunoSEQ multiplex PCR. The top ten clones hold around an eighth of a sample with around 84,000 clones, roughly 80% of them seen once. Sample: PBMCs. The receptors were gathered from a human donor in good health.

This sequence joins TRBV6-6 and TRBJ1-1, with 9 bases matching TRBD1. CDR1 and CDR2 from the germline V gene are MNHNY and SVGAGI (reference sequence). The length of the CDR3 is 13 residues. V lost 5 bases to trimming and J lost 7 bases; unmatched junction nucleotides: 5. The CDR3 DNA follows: TGTGCCAGCAGTGGGACAGGGAAGGGTGAAGCTTTCTTT. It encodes CASSGTGKGEAFF.

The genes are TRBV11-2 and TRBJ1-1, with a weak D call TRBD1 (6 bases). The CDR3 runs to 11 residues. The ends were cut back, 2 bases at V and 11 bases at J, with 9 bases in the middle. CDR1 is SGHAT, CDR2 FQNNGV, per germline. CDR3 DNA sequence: TGTGCCAGCAGCTTACAGGGGAACGCTTTCTTT. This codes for CASSLQGNAFF. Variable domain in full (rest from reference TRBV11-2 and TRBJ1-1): EAGVAQSPRYKIIEKRQSVAFWCNPISGHATLYWYQQILGQGPKLLIQFQNNGVVDDSQLPKDRFSAERLKGVDSTLKIQPAKLEDSAVYLCASSLQGNAFFGQGTRLTVV.

The CDR3 reads CASTDRSYNEQFF. The CDR3 DNA follows: TGTGCCAGCACCGACAGGTCCTACAATGAGCAGTTCTTC. This chain connects TRBV7-9 to TRBJ2-1; possible D gene TRBD1, 6 bases. V was shortened by 7 bases and J by 1 base, with 8 bases between the two germline ends. This CDR3 has 13 residues. CDR1 and CDR2 (germline): SEHNR, FQNEAQ (reference sequence).

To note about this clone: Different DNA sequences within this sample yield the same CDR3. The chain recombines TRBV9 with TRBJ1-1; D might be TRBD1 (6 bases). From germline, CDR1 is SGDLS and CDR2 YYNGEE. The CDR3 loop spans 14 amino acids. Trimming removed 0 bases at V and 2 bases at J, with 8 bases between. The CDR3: CASSVGGQNTEAFF. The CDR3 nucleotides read TGTGCCAGCAGCGTAGGGGGACAAAACACTGAAGCTTTCTTT.

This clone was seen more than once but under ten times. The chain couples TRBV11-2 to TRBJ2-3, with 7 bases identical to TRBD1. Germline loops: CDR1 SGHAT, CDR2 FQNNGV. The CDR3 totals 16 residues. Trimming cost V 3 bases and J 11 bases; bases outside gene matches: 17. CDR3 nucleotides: TGTGCCAGCAGCTTTCTAGCAGACAGGGTGAAGGAGGTGCAGTATTTT. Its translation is CASSFLADRVKEVQYF.

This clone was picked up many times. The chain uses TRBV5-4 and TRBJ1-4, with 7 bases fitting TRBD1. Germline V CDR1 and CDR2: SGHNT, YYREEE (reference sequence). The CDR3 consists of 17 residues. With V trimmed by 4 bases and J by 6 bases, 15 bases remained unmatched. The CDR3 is CASSSTREGGDYEKLFF. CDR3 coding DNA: TGTGCCAGCAGCAGCACCAGGGAAGGGGGCGATTATGAAAAACTGTTTTTT.

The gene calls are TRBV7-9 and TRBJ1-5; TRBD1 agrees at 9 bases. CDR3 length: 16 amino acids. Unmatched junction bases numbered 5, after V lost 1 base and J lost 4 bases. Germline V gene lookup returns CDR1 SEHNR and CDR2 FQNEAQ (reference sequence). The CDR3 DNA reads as TGTGCCAGCAGCTTAGTGGGACAGGGCAGGAATCAGCCCCAGCATTTT. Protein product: CASSLVGQGRNQPQHF.

The CDR3 protein is CSVEGGNTGELFF. DNA of the CDR3: TGCAGCGTTGAAGGAGGGAACACCGGGGAGCTGTTTTTT. J is TRBJ2-2 and V is TRBV29-1, with D unclear. Trimming removed 1 base at V and 1 base at J, with 4 bases between. Germline CDR1 SQVTM, CDR2 ANQGSEA. This CDR3 spans 13 amino acids.

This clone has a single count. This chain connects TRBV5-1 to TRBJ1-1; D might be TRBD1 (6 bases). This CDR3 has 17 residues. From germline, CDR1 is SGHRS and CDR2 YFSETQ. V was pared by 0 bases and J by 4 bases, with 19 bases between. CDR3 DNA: TGCGCCAGCAGCTTGGAGTCAGGGGTGGTTCGTGGCACTGAAGCTTTCTTT. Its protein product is CASSLESGVVRGTEAFF.

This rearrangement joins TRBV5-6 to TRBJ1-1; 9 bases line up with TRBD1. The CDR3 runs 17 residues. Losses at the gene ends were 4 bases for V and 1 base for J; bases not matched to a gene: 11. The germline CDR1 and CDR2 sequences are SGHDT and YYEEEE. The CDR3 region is CASSTSLNRGPNTEAFF. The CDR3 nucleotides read TGTGCCAGCAGCACGTCTTTAAACAGGGGGCCGAACACTGAAGCTTTCTTT.

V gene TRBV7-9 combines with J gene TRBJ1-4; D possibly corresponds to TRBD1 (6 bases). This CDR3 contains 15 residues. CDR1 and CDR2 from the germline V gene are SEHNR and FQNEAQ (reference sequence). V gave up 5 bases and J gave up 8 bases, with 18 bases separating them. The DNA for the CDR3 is TGTGCCAGCAGCGCCGGTCCAGGGGTGGGGGAAAAACTGTTTTTT. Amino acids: CASSAGPGVGEKLFF.

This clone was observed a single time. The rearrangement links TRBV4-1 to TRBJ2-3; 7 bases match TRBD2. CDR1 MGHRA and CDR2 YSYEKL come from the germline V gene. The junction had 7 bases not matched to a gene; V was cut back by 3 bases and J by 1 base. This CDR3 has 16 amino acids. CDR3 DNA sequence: TGCGCCAGCAGCCAGCGACACGCGGGGGGCACAGATACGCAGTATTTT. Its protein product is CASSQRHAGGTDTQYF.

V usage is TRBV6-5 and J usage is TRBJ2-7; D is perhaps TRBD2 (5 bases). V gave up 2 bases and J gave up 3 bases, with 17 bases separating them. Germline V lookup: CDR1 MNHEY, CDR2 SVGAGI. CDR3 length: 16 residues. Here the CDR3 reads CASSYRSRGSFYEQYF. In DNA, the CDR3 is TGTGCCAGCAGTTACAGATCTCGGGGATCTTTCTACGAGCAGTACTTC.

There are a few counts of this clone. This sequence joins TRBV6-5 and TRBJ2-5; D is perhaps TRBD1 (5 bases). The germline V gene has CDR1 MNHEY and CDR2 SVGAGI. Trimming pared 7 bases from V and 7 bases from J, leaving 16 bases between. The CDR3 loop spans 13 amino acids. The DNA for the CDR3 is TGTGCCAGCACGGCCAGGGCAGCTGGGACCCAGTACTTC. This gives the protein CASTARAAGTQYF.

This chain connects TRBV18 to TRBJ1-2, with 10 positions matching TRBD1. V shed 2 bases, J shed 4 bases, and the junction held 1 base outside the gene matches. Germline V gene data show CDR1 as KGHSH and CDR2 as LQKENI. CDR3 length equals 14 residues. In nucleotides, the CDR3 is TGTGCCAGCTCACCAGACAGGGGGCCCTATGGCTACACCTTC. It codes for CASSPDRGPYGYTF. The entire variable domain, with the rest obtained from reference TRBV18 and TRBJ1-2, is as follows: NAGVMQNPRHLVRRRGQEARLRCSPMKGHSHVYWYRQLPEEGLKFMVYLQKENIIDESGMPKERFSAEFPKEGPSILRIQQVVRGDSAAYFCASSPDRGPYGYTFGSGTRLTVV.

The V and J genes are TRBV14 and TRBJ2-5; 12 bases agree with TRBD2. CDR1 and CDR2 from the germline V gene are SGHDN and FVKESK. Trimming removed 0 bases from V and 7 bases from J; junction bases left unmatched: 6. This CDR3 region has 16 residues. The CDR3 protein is CASSQELAGGLGTQYF. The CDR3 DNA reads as TGTGCCAGCAGCCAAGAACTAGCGGGGGGTCTGGGGACCCAGTACTTC.

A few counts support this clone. DNA for the CDR3: TGTGCCAGCAGTGCAAGACAGGGGAACACTGAAGCTTTCTTT. Its protein is CASSARQGNTEAFF. The V gene is TRBV2, the J gene TRBJ1-1, with 7 bases fitting TRBD1. This CDR3 contains 14 residues. Trimming cost V 4 bases and J 1 base; bases outside gene matches: 3. Germline CDR1 reads SNHLY; CDR2 reads FYNNEI.

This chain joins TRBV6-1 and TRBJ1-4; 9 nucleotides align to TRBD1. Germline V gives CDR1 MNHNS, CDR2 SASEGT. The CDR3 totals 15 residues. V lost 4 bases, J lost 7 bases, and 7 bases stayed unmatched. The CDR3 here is CASSALGTGSEKLFF. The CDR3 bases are TGTGCCAGCAGTGCCCTCGGGACAGGGAGTGAAAAACTGTTTTTT.